These 13 T cell receptor beta chains were sequenced from one sample in a study of blood T cell repertoires in COVID-19. Only in-frame clones appear in the TCRdb table, and some are missing; sequencing was by immunoSEQ multiplex PCR. The repertoire consists of about 170,000 clones, with approximately 80% occurring once and the leading ten covering 2.5% to 3%. Material for sequencing was peripheral blood. The source of these receptors is a woman aged 60-70 years with acute or convalescent COVID-19.

This clone was observed a single time. The chain uses TRBV27 and TRBJ1-4; D perhaps matches TRBD1 (5 bases). The CDR3 totals 14 residues. The germline V gene encodes CDR1 MNHEY and CDR2 SMNVEV (reference sequence). Between the trimmed V and J ends, which lost 6 bases and 6 bases, there was a span of 14 bases. The CDR3 sequence is CASRNRGGDEKLFF. The CDR3 region has the DNA TGTGCCAGCAGGAACCGGGGGGGTGATGAAAAACTGTTTTTT.

J is TRBJ2-3 and V is TRBV24-1, with D uncertain. Trimming stripped 9 bases from V and 6 bases from J, with 9 bases between. Germline CDR1 reads KGHDR; CDR2 reads SFDVKD. This CDR3 has 11 amino acids. CDR3 coding DNA: TGTGCCACCCTATCATGGGATACGCAGTATTTT. It encodes CATLSWDTQYF.

V and J are TRBV30 and TRBJ2-5, with 7 bases fitting TRBD2. The CDR3 sequence is 17 residues long. The V segment lost 3 bases and the J segment 1 base; nucleotides outside the gene matches: 14. Germline-derived CDR1 and CDR2 are GTSNPN and SVGIG (reference sequence). CDR3 DNA sequence: TGTGCCTGGAGCGTGGTAATTTCGGGGGGAGTCCAAGAGACCCAGTACTTC. It is translated as CAWSVVISGGVQETQYF.

CDR3 in amino acids: CAISGDSQTEDGYTF. CDR3 nucleotide sequence: TGTGCCATCAGTGGGGACAGCCAAACAGAGGATGGCTACACCTTC. The V and J genes are TRBV10-3 and TRBJ1-2; 7 positions agree with TRBD1. The junction had 11 bases not matched to a gene; V was cut back by 4 bases and J by 6 bases. Germline V CDR1 and CDR2: ENHRY, SYGVKD. There are 15 residues in the CDR3.

This CDR3 reads CASTTGQLNTEAFF. The CDR3, as DNA: TGTGCCAGCACCACGGGACAGCTGAACACTGAAGCTTTCTTT. This chain uses TRBV6-5 with TRBJ1-1, with 7 bases fitting TRBD1. The CDR3 has 14 amino acids. The V and J ends lost 7 bases and 0 bases, in that order; junction bases with no gene match: 5. CDR1 is MNHEY, CDR2 SVGAGI, per germline.

V and J are TRBV4-1 and TRBJ2-7, with TRBD1 matching over 12 bases. The CDR3 spans 15 residues. In germline, CDR1 is MGHRA, CDR2 YSYEKL. J lost 5 bases, V lost 1 base, and 3 bases had no gene match. The CDR3 nucleotides are TGCGCCAGCAGCCAAGTCCGGGACAGGGGGCACGAGCAGTACTTC. This translates into CASSQVRDRGHEQYF.

The chain employs TRBV5-5 and TRBJ2-2; D may be TRBD1 (6 bases). V gave up 0 bases and J gave up 6 bases, with 6 bases separating them. The CDR3 contains 13 residues. CDR1 and CDR2 from the germline V gene are SGHKS and YYEKEE (reference sequence). CDR3 in DNA: TGTGCCAGCAGCTTGGGGACAGCCGGGGAGCTGTTTTTT. Its protein product is CASSLGTAGELFF.

V usage is TRBV7-9 and J usage is TRBJ1-5; D unclear. The CDR3 extends over 15 amino acids. V dropped 5 bases and J dropped 3 bases, with 14 bases sitting between them. From germline, CDR1 is SEHNR and CDR2 FQNEAQ (reference sequence). CDR3 in amino acids: CASSIRPVPNQPQHF. The CDR3 bases are TGTGCCAGCAGCATCCGCCCAGTCCCCAATCAGCCCCAGCATTTT.

This clone was seen a few times. This chain joins TRBV5-5 and TRBJ2-6, with D unclear. The CDR3 contains 17 residues. V gave up 1 base and J gave up 0 bases, with 11 bases separating them. The germline V gene has CDR1 SGHKS and CDR2 YYEKEE (reference sequence). The CDR3 DNA is TGTGCCAGCAGCTTGCCAGGTCCTACCTCTGGGGCCAACGTCCTGACTTTC. Protein sequence: CASSLPGPTSGANVLTF.

V is TRBV6-6 and J is TRBJ1-6; 9 nucleotides agree with TRBD1. This CDR3 contains 15 residues. Germline assignment: CDR1 MNHNY and CDR2 SVGAGI (reference sequence). V was pared by 3 bases and J by 9 bases, with 6 bases of the junction left unmatched. CDR3 loop: CASSYSTGGGSPLHF. For the CDR3, the DNA is TGTGCCAGCAGTTATTCGACAGGGGGAGGTTCACCCCTCCACTTT.

V gene TRBV6-5 combines with J gene TRBJ2-7; 9 bases map to TRBD2. The CDR3 contains 15 residues. The germline gives CDR1 MNHEY, CDR2 SVGAGI. The trim removed 5 bases at V and 1 base at J, leaving 6 bases unmatched. CDR3 sequence: CASSRASGVSYEQYF. CDR3 coding DNA: TGTGCCAGCAGTCGCGCTAGCGGGGTTTCCTACGAGCAGTACTTC.

The chain employs TRBV18 and TRBJ2-7; no firm D call. The CDR3 sequence is 14 residues long. The germline CDR1 and CDR2 sequences are KGHSH and LQKENI. Between the trimmed V and J ends, which lost 1 base and 5 bases, there was a span of 12 bases. The CDR3 reads CASSPQGVIHEQYF. The CDR3 DNA follows: TGTGCCAGCTCACCACAAGGAGTAATCCACGAGCAGTACTTC.

The CDR3 is CASSGTSGVYNEQFF. DNA of the CDR3: TGCGCCAGCAGCGGGACTAGCGGGGTCTACAATGAGCAGTTCTTC. The chain joins TRBV5-1 to TRBJ2-1; 13 bases align to TRBD2. From germline, CDR1 is SGHRS and CDR2 YFSETQ. This CDR3 has 15 amino acids. V shed 4 bases and J 3 bases; nucleotides not matched to a gene: 1.